The following is a T cell receptor (beta chain) sequence with its context. Its target is not known. This specimen comes from a study of T cells in Graves' hyperthyroidism and ophthalmopathy. The study excluded patients with uncontrolled infection, other autoimmune disease, pregnancy or lactation. Diagnostic assessment was based on clinical symptoms, serum thyroxine and TRAb, thyroid ultrasound and orbital computed tomography. The CDR3 covers 15 residues. Germline CDR1 is MNHNS and CDR2 is SASEGT. Trimming pared 6 bases from V and 0 bases from J, leaving 12 bases between. Regions amplified from RNA transcripts were the TCR beta CDR3 regions. An initial round of RT-PCR targeting the TCR CDR3 relied on the HTBI primer set. MiXCR, run by TCRdb on the multiplex PCR reads, gives a single entry per CDR3 protein. The sample consists of about 520,000 distinct CDR3 sequences, around 22% of them appearing once.

Whole-study results and caveats: Blood also contained most expanded thyroid clonotypes above 0.001.

The gene calls are TRBV6-1 and TRBJ1-5; a possible D gene is TRBD1 (6 bases). The sequenced sample consisted of blood. The receptor's source is a woman younger than 45 with Graves' ophthalmopathy. CDR3 DNA sequence: TGTGCCAGCAGAAGGACAGTGAATAGCAATCAGCCCCAGCATTTT. As protein: CASRRTVNSNQPQHF.